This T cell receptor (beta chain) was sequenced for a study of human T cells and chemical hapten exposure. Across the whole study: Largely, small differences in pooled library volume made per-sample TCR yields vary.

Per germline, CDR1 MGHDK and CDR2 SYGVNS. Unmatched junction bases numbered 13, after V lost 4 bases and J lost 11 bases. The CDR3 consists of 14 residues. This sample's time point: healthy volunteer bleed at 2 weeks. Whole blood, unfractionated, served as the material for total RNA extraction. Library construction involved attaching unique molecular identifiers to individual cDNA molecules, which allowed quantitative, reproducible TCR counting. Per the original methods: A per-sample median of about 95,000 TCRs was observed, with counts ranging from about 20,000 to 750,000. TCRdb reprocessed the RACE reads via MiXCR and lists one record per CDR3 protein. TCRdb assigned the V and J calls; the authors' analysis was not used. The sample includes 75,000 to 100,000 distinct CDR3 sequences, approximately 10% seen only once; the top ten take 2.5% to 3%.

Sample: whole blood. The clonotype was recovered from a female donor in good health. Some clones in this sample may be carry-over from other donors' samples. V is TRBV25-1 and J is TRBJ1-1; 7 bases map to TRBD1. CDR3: CASSGTKQGINAFF. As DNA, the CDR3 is TGTGCCAGCAGTGGAACGAAACAGGGGATCAACGCTTTCTTT.